The next 18 T cell receptor beta chains were all read from a single sample in a study of blood T cell repertoires in COVID-19. Method: immunoSEQ multiplex PCR; TCRdb's copy keeps in-frame clones and lacks some. The table includes more than 200,000 clones, approximately 87% detected once. What was sequenced was peripheral blood. The source is a woman aged 65 to 85 with active or convalescent COVID-19.

This clone was counted between two and nine times. The rearrangement uses TRBV12-3 or TRBV12-4 and TRBJ1-1; TRBD1 aligns across 7 bases. This CDR3 comprises 13 residues. V gave up 6 bases and J gave up 2 bases; unmatched junction bases: 3. The CDR3 nucleotides are TGTGCCAGCAGGGGACAGTTCAACACTGAAGCTTTCTTT. Its translation: CASRGQFNTEAFF.

This chain connects TRBV19 to TRBJ1-1, with 8 bases fitting TRBD1. The V gene end was trimmed by 4 bases and the J gene end by 3 bases; junction bases not matched to a gene: 10. This CDR3 contains 16 residues. In germline, CDR1 is LNHDA, CDR2 SQIVND (reference sequence). The CDR3 reads CASSKGGQGGDTEAFF. DNA of the CDR3: TGTGCCAGTAGTAAGGGAGGACAGGGAGGGGACACTGAAGCTTTCTTT.

This clone came up a few times. This chain connects TRBV3-1 (or the pseudogene TRBV3-2) to TRBJ1-4; D is uncertain. CDR1 is LGHDT, CDR2 YNNKEL, per germline (reference sequence). The CDR3 length is 14 residues. Trimming removed 4 bases from V and 7 bases from J, with 13 bases in between. The CDR3 spells CASSPSGAGEKLFF. The CDR3 bases are TGTGCCAGCAGCCCCTCGGGCGCGGGTGAAAAACTGTTTTTT.

This chain connects TRBV5-1 to TRBJ2-7; D is possibly TRBD2 (6 bases). Germline CDR1 reads SGHRS; CDR2 reads YFSETQ. V was clipped by 1 base and J by 0 bases, with 17 bases between them. This CDR3 comprises 17 residues. CDR3 sequence reads: CASSLNFRREGSYEQYF. As DNA, the CDR3 is TGCGCCAGCAGCTTGAATTTCCGGCGGGAAGGCTCCTACGAGCAGTACTTC.

This chain joins TRBV5-6 and TRBJ2-7, with 7 bases aligning to TRBD2. The CDR3 loop spans 15 amino acids. CDR1 is SGHDT and CDR2 is YYEEEE in the germline V gene. V was pared by 4 bases and J by 3 bases, with 10 bases of the junction left unmatched. The DNA for the CDR3 is TGTGCCAGCAGCCCCCAGAGCGGGAAGTACTACGAGCAGTACTTC. Protein sequence: CASSPQSGKYYEQYF.

Turning to this clone: This sample also contains other DNA sequences that code for the same CDR3. The V call is TRBV14, the J call TRBJ1-6, with a possible D match to TRBD1 (5 bases). CDR3 size: 13 residues. Trimming removed 4 bases at V and 7 bases at J, with 8 bases between. CDR1 is SGHDN and CDR2 is FVKESK in the germline V gene. The CDR3: CASSPGGNSPLHF. The CDR3 nucleotides read TGTGCCAGCAGCCCGGGGGGGAATTCACCCCTCCACTTT.

V is TRBV6-5 and J is TRBJ1-1; 10 nucleotides match TRBD1. This CDR3 has 13 amino acids. The trim removed 6 bases at V and 6 bases at J, leaving 4 bases unmatched. Germline V gene data show CDR1 as MNHEY and CDR2 as SVGAGI. The CDR3 reads CASSRGTGAEAFF. CDR3 nucleotide sequence: TGTGCCAGCAGCAGGGGGACAGGGGCTGAAGCTTTCTTT.

The chain is built from TRBV24-1 and TRBJ2-2, with TRBD1 matching 9 bases. V trimming: 9 bases; J trimming: 7 bases; junction bases outside the gene matches: 20. CDR1 and CDR2 from the germline V gene are KGHDR and SFDVKD. CDR3 size: 18 residues. The CDR3 DNA reads TGTGCCACCCAATCATCGATTCCGGGACAGGGCGTCAACGGGGAGCTGTTTTTT. Translation gives CATQSSIPGQGVNGELFF.

This rearrangement joins TRBV11-3 to TRBJ1-1; the match to TRBD1 covers 7 bases. Germline V gene lookup returns CDR1 SGHNT and CDR2 YENEEA. After removal of 6 bases from V and 3 bases from J, the junction contained 7 bases not matched to a gene. This CDR3 has 14 residues. CDR3 nucleotide sequence: TGTGCCAGCAGTCAGGGGGGCGCGGACACTGAAGCTTTCTTT. It translates to CASSQGGADTEAFF.

This clone came up a few times. V usage is TRBV19 and J usage is TRBJ1-5, with D possibly being TRBD1 (5 bases). Trimming shortened V by 4 bases and J by 0 bases, and 19 bases separated the two germline ends. Germline V lookup: CDR1 LNHDA, CDR2 SQIVND (reference sequence). The CDR3 consists of 18 residues. In DNA, the CDR3 is TGTGCCAGTAGTACTCCTCCGGGACGGCGGGGTAGCAATCAGCCCCAGCATTTT. Translating gives CASSTPPGRRGSNQPQHF.

A few counts support this clone. The chain couples TRBV5-1 to TRBJ2-6; TRBD1 agrees at 7 bases. Germline CDR1 reads SGHRS; CDR2 reads YFSETQ. The CDR3 spans 16 residues. J was trimmed by 2 bases and V by 5 bases; bases with no gene match: 7. CDR3 region: CASSDRELTGANVLTF. Here the CDR3 DNA reads TGCGCCAGCAGTGACAGGGAGTTGACTGGGGCCAACGTCCTGACTTTC.

V and J are TRBV11-2 and TRBJ1-5; D is unresolved. Trimming stripped 1 base from V and 4 bases from J, with 5 bases between. The V gene's germline CDR1 is SGHAT and CDR2 FQNNGV. CDR3 length: 13 residues. CDR3 DNA: TGTGCCAGCAGCTTAGGGGCGAATCAGCCCCAGCATTTT. This sequence encodes CASSLGANQPQHF.

The rearrangement links TRBV11-2 to TRBJ2-3; 7 nucleotides line up with TRBD1. This CDR3 is built from 14 residues. The V and J ends lost 5 bases and 3 bases, in that order; junction bases with no gene match: 5. CDR1 SGHAT and CDR2 FQNNGV come from the germline V gene. CDR3 loop: CASSLDRATDTQYF. CDR3 DNA sequence: TGTGCCAGCAGCCTCGACAGGGCGACAGATACGCAGTATTTT.

This clone has only one observation. The chain links TRBV19 to TRBJ2-1, with a weak D call TRBD1 (5 bases). This CDR3 has 14 amino acids. With 10 bases removed from V and 1 base from J, the gap between germline ends came to 14 bases. The V gene's germline CDR1 is LNHDA and CDR2 SQIVND (reference sequence). The CDR3 nucleotides read TGTGCCACCACCTCTACAGGATCCTACAATGAGCAGTTCTTC. Its translation is CATTSTGSYNEQFF.

This chain joins TRBV19 and TRBJ2-1; maybe TRBD1 (6 bases). The CDR3 loop spans 15 amino acids. Trimming stripped 2 bases from V and 10 bases from J, with 18 bases between. Germline V gene sequence: CDR1 LNHDA, CDR2 SQIVND (reference sequence). This CDR3 is CASSIPSTRGREQFF. For the CDR3, the DNA is TGTGCCAGTAGTATACCCTCTACCAGGGGAAGGGAGCAGTTCTTC.

This clone was counted a few times. The chain carries TRBV18 and TRBJ1-3; the match to TRBD1 covers 7 bases. The trim removed 3 bases at V and 1 base at J, leaving 3 bases unmatched. Germline CDR1 and CDR2: KGHSH and LQKENI. The CDR3 is made up of 15 amino acids. DNA of the CDR3: TGTGCCAGCTCACCGACACAGGGGTCTGGAAACACCATATATTTT. This gives the protein CASSPTQGSGNTIYF.

The chain is built from TRBV5-1 and TRBJ2-7; 11 bases map to TRBD2. CDR1 SGHRS and CDR2 YFSETQ come from the germline V gene. CDR3 size: 16 residues. V dropped 3 bases and J dropped 2; count of bases not matched to a gene: 7. In DNA form, the CDR3 reads TGCGCCAGCAGCTCACGGACTAGCGGGTTTCCCTACGAGCAGTACTTC. Residues: CASSSRTSGFPYEQYF. Full variable domain (outside the CDR3, taken from reference TRBV5-1 and TRBJ2-7): KAGVTQTPRYLIKTRGQQVTLSCSPISGHRSVSWYQQTPGQGLQFLFEYFSETQRNKGNFPGRFSGRQFSNSRSEMNVSTLELGDSALYLCASSSRTSGFPYEQYFGPGTRLTVT.

This chain links TRBV20-1 with TRBJ1-1; D is perhaps TRBD1 (5 bases). The germline CDR1 and CDR2 sequences are DFQATT and SNEGSKA (reference sequence). Trimming removed 3 bases from V and 4 bases from J, with 9 bases in between. This CDR3 is 12 amino acids long. The CDR3 loop reads CSASWGVTEAFF. The CDR3 nucleotides read TGCAGTGCTAGTTGGGGGGTCACTGAAGCTTTCTTT.